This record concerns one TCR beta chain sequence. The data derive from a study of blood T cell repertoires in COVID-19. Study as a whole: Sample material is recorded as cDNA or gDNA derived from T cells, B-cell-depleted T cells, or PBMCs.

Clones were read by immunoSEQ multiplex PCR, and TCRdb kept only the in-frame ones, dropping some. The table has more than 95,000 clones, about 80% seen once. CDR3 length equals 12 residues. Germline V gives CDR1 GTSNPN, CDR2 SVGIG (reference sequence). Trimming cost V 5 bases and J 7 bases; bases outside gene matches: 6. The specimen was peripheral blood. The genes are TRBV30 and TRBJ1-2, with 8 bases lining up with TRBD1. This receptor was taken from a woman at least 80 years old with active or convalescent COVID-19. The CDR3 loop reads CAWGRGRSGYTF. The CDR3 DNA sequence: TGTGCCTGGGGCAGGGGGCGATCTGGCTACACCTTC. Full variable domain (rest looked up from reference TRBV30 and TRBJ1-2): SQTIHQWPATLVQPVGSPLSLECTVEGTSNPNLYWYRQAAGRGLQLLFYSVGIGQISSEVPQNLSASRPQDRQFILSSKKLLLSDSGFYLCAWGRGRSGYTFGSGTRLTVV.